This entry features one T cell receptor beta chain sequence. Its recognized antigen is unknown. Per-base qualities were not stored, and no clone one base away is much larger. Ends trimmed: V by 4 bases, J by 4 bases; bases unmatched to a gene: 10. The CDR3 runs 15 residues from the cysteine to the phenylalanine. Only the CDR3 portion is preserved as DNA: 45 bases, with reading frame beginning at the first base. Sequences SGDLS (CDR1) and YYNGEE (CDR2) are obtained from the germline V gene. The method behind the library was the immunoSEQ multiplex PCR assay. TCRdb provides this immuneACCESS table in a form limited to in-frame rearrangements. Some clones are lacking; in checked studies, under half of them reflect an unresolved V gene, and why the rest are absent is not known. The sample table shows about 97,000 clones, and about nine tenths are seen once. The ten largest clones add up to around 0.8% of the sample.

This sample is drawn from a study of T cell changes during pregnancy in multiple sclerosis (dated by TCRdb to between 2019 and 2020). About the study as a whole: The study looked at changes in the T cell repertoire across pregnancy in women with multiple sclerosis.

The sequencing here drew on peripheral blood, taken in the second trimester of pregnancy. This clonotype was obtained from a female donor in good health, enrolled as a control in a pregnancy study. The chain links TRBV9 with TRBJ2-7; 8 middle bases align to TRBD1. The sequenced DNA: TGTGCCAGCAGCCCCCAGACAGGGGTTTTATACGAGCAGTACTTC. Translated, it reads CASSPQTGVLYEQYF.